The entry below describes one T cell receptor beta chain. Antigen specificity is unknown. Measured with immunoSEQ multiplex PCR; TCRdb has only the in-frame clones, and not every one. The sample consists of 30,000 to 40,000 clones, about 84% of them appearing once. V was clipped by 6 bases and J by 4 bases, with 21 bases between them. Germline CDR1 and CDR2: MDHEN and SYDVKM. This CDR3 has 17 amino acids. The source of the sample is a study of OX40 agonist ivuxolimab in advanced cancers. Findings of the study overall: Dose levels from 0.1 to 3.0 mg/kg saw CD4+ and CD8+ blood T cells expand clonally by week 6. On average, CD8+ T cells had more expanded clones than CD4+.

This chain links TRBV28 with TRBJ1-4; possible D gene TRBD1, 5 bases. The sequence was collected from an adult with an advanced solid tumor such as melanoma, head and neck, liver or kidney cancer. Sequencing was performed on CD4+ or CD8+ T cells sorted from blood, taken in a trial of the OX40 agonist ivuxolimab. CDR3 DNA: TGTGCCAGCAGCCACTATAGGGGTTCGGGCTATAATGAAAAACTGTTTTTT. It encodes CASSHYRGSGYNEKLFF.